A single sample gave rise to the 6 T cell receptor beta chains below, sequenced in a study of cytomegalovirus exposure and HLA in healthy donors. The PCR had 60 Vbeta and 13 Jbeta primers. Repertoires were generated with immunoSEQ multiplex PCR, while TCRdb's copy carries only in-frame clones and drops some. The data show 90,000 to 130,000 clones, over 60% seen once. Material for sequencing was PBMCs. Source of these receptors: a woman between 18 and 29 years old in good health and CMV-seropositive.

The chain recombines TRBV18 with TRBJ2-5; 7 nucleotides line up with TRBD1. CDR3 size: 17 residues. J was trimmed by 5 bases and V by 0 bases; bases with no gene match: 12. Germline CDR1 is KGHSH and CDR2 is LQKENI. In DNA, the CDR3 is TGTGCCAGCTCACCACCGCTCGGCACAGGGGTGTGGGAGACCCAGTACTTC. This sequence encodes CASSPPLGTGVWETQYF.

The chain employs TRBV5-1 and TRBJ2-2, with D perhaps TRBD2 (5 bases). Germline values: CDR1 SGHRS, CDR2 YFSETQ. Trimming removed 6 bases from V and 2 bases from J, with 11 bases in between. The CDR3 loop spans 14 amino acids. As DNA, the CDR3 is TGCGCCAGCAAGGAGACTATCAACACCGGGGAGCTGTTTTTT. Translation gives CASKETINTGELFF.

The rearrangement joins TRBV5-6 to TRBJ2-1, with TRBD2 identical over 7 bases. The germline CDR1 and CDR2 sequences are SGHDT and YYEEEE. The V segment lost 0 bases and the J segment 12 bases; nucleotides outside the gene matches: 15. The CDR3 loop spans 16 amino acids. The DNA for the CDR3 is TGTGCCAGCAGCTTGGTCCCTAGCGGTCCCCAAACGGGGCAGTTCTTC. It yields the protein CASSLVPSGPQTGQFF.

J is TRBJ2-7 and V is TRBV28, with 7 bases that match TRBD2. The CDR3 is 15 amino acids. Trimming at V came to 5 bases and at J to 6 bases, leaving 13 bases not matched to a gene. The germline V gene encodes CDR1 MDHEN and CDR2 SYDVKM. CDR3 in amino acids: CASSLPSTGGGEQYF. The CDR3 DNA is TGTGCCAGCAGTCTCCCCTCAACTGGGGGGGGCGAGCAGTACTTC.

This chain links TRBV6-1 with TRBJ1-1, with 9 bases lining up with TRBD1. With V trimmed by 3 bases and J by 3 bases, 5 bases remained unmatched. CDR1 and CDR2 from the germline V gene are MNHNS and SASEGT. The CDR3 contains 15 residues. The CDR3 here is CASSDRTGAYTEAFF. CDR3 in DNA: TGTGCCAGCAGTGACCGGACAGGGGCGTACACTGAAGCTTTCTTT.

J is TRBJ1-1 and V is TRBV10-2; D perhaps matches TRBD1 (6 bases). This CDR3 comprises 15 residues. Deletions cut 7 bases from V and 4 bases from J, with 19 bases between. Germline V CDR1 and CDR2: WSHSY, SAAADI. The CDR3 loop is CASTGRQRGGTEAFF. The DNA for the CDR3 is TGCGCCAGCACGGGGAGGCAAAGGGGGGGCACTGAAGCTTTCTTT.